This TCR beta chain emerged from a study of blood T cell repertoires in COVID-19 (TCRdb year 2020). With respect to the entire study: Samples covering the acute and convalescent phases of COVID-19 were provided by collaborators in the United States, Italy and Spain. The prospective study material was composed of cDNA or gDNA derived from T cells, B-cell-depleted T cells, or PBMCs. The samples were drawn from the first 160 participants of the ongoing ImmuneRACE study and from 950 to 1,500 subjects provided by 6 global collaborators. A de-identified subject ID, COVID-19 status, age in years and sex were almost always included in the sample metadata. Where HLA class I and class II types were available, the types were taken from metadata supplied by the sample provider, not from assay-based typing. A freely available public database, intended as a resource for researchers studying the immune response to SARS-CoV-2, is where the repertoires were released. The dataset comprised deeply sampled blood TCRbeta repertoires from subjects exposed to, actively infected with, or recovered from COVID-19.

Concerning this clone itself: No cognate antigen has been identified for it. Qualities for individual bases were not recorded, and no much larger clone is one base off.

Participants in the prospective study were aged roughly 18 to 100 years, lived in about two dozen United States geographic areas, and enrolled through a virtual design. To assign participants to cohorts, the prospective study relied on clinical history that participants themselves reported in a screening survey and a study questionnaire. Each participant in the prospective study had whole blood, serum and a nasopharyngeal or oropharyngeal swab collected by mobile phlebotomists. Additional blood draws and questionnaires over an approximately two-month period could optionally be provided by prospective study participants. Before DNA extraction, blood samples from the prospective study were shipped at room temperature or frozen. Here is what the overall study found, with its caveats: The quantity of clinical and demographic metadata differed by source and by participant and was supplied without curation.

TCRbeta CDR3 regions were amplified from genomic DNA using the immunoSEQ Assay, a bias-controlled multiplex PCR. For the original study's pipeline: The number of nucleated cells in each sample was estimated from the amplification of reference gene primers within the assay. Sequence reads were collapsed and filtered to measure the absolute abundance of every unique TCRbeta CDR3 rearrangement. Productive Simpson clonality was computed per sample as the square root of Simpson's diversity index over productive rearrangements. As stored in TCRdb, this immuneACCESS dataset retains in-frame rearrangements with V and J assigned. A fraction of the clones does not appear; measured against another copy, unresolved V genes explain less than half of the discrepancy, and the remainder lacks a known reason. V and J calls and clone size come straight from that table; D and trimming were deduced from the DNA. The sample data list some 140,000 clones, and more than 70% of these were observed just once. Around 5.5% of the sample comes from the top ten.

Trimming at the junction amounts to 6 bases on V and 0 bases on J, and the germline ends lie 11 bases apart. Via the germline V gene, CDR1 is KGHSH and CDR2 LQKENI. Including cysteine and phenylalanine, the CDR3 has 14 amino acids. The entry retains the CDR3 DNA only, 42 bases that are in frame from base 1. The chain links TRBV18 with TRBJ1-1; TRBD1 is perhaps the D gene, given 5 matching bases. Sequences were obtained from PBMCs or T cells enriched from blood (not recorded which). This sequence originates from a man aged 40-55 years with acute COVID-19. The encoded CDR3 is CASSPRQLNTEAFF. The DNA sequence reads TGTGCCAGCTCTCCTCGACAGTTGAACACTGAAGCTTTCTTT.